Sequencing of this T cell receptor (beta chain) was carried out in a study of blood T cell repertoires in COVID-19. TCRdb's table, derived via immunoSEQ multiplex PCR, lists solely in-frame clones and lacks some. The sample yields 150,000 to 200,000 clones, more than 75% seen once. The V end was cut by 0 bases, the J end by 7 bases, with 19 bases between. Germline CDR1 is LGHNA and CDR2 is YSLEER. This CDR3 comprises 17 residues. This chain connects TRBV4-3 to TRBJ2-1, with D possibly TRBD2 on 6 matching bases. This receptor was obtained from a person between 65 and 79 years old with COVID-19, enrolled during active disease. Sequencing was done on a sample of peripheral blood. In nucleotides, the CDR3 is TGCGCCAGCAGCCAAGATCCTTTAGCGGACGACGGGAATGAGCAGTTCTTC. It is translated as CASSQDPLADDGNEQFF.